Given below is one T cell receptor (beta chain) in context. Antigen specificity is unknown. The investigators made TCR beta cDNA from approximately 500 ng total RNA, using a constant-region primer. A slightly modified ARM-PCR protocol with three nested multiplex PCR rounds produced these TCR beta libraries. The opening two PCR rounds, approximately 10 cycles each, paired TRBV1-TRBV30 forward primers with a C-beta reverse primer. TCRdb processed the multiplex PCR reads anew with MiXCR; each CDR3 protein has one entry. The table includes roughly 80,000 distinct CDR3 sequences, under 75% detected once. Unsorted bulk tissue, about 17-33 mg of it, served as the source for co-extraction of RNA and DNA. This entry belongs to a study of tumor-infiltrating lymphocytes in primary liver carcinoma. Study information: Tumors measured about 4 to 10 cm and were stage T1-T3 N0M0. Regardless of tissue type, samples showed similar yields of roughly 3.5 to 7.5 million productive TCRbeta reads. Overall study results and limits: Blood had a significantly lower top-250-clone fraction than tumors did (p = 0.039). Tumor region pairs overlapped more than did tumor-adjacent and tumor-blood pairs.

The J segment lost 5 bases and the V segment lost 4 bases, leaving 12 bases of the junction unmatched. CDR1 is SGHRS and CDR2 is YFSETQ in the germline V gene. This CDR3 contains 17 residues. The specimen sequenced was tumor-adjacent normal liver tissue. The V and J genes are TRBV5-1 and TRBJ2-1, with 10 bases aligning to TRBD2. The TCR originated in a man in his forties with primary liver carcinoma and hepatitis B virus infection. CDR3 DNA sequence: TGCGCCAGCAGCAGCCATCTAGCGGGAGTCTTCAACAATGAGCAGTTCTTC. Protein product: CASSSHLAGVFNNEQFF.